This TCR beta chain comes out of a study of CD8 T cell repertoires and HIV-1 epitope variants. As for the study in general: Separate wells received one of Twenty-five Gag or Nef variant peptides. Epitopes were three Gag families plus Nef HW9 and YT9. The baseline condition was 1M T cells left uncultured.

A remark on this clone: Its matching antigen is unknown.

Assay: immunoSEQ multiplex PCR; the TCRdb copy retains only in-frame clones and omits some. The sample contains 5,000 to 6,500 clones, less than 70% of which appear only once. The TCR originated in a male donor with HIV. The sample comprised cultured CD8+ T cells derived from PBMCs.

The CDR3 region has the DNA TGTGCCAGCAGCGTAGGGGCGGGGGGGCCGTTAGATACGCAGTATTTT. It encodes CASSVGAGGPLDTQYF. The chain uses TRBV9 and TRBJ2-3, with 9 bases matching TRBD2. This CDR3 region has 16 residues. The germline V gene encodes CDR1 SGDLS and CDR2 YYNGEE. J was trimmed by 5 bases and V by 0 bases; bases with no gene match: 7.